A selection of T cell receptor beta chains follows, all from one sample in a study of vaccination and CD4 T cells after COVID-19. The antigens of these receptors remain unknown. A single record per CDR3 protein comes from TCRdb applying MiXCR to the PCR reads. The table has some 10,000 distinct CDR3 sequences, 43% seen once. The specimen was CD4+ T cells from blood, cultured in vitro. These receptors were taken from a human donor who had recovered from COVID-19. CDR3s include the opening cysteine and the closing phenylalanine or tryptophan. The D gene is left open where the match is weak. Only some rows state a clone size, as once, few, many or a class for expanded clones.

TRBV5-1	TRBJ2-3	TRBD2	NA	TGCGCCAGCAGGCCGGGACTAGCGGGGGCCACAGATACGCAGTATTTT	CASRPGLAGATDTQYF
TRBV12-3/TRBV12-4	TRBJ1-3	NA	NA	TGTGCCAGCAGTTTAGGGCCGGCCACCTCTGGAAACACCATATATTTT	CASSLGPATSGNTIYF
TRBV5-6	TRBJ2-3	NA	few	TGTGCCAGCAGCCCCCGTTCGGATACGCAGTATTTT	CASSPRSDTQYF
TRBV7-2	TRBJ2-3	TRBD2	few	TGTGCCAGCAGCTCTATTAGCGGGGGGGGCACAGATACGCAGTATTTT	CASSSISGGGTDTQYF
TRBV4-3	TRBJ2-3	NA	NA	TGCGCCAGCAGCCACGCTCCCCAGCCGGGCACAGATACGCAGTATTTT	CASSHAPQPGTDTQYF
TRBV6-2/TRBV6-3	TRBJ1-5	NA	few	TGTGCCAGCAGCCTCCAGGCCGGCTACAATCAGCCCCAGCATTTT	CASSLQAGYNQPQHF
TRBV2	TRBJ1-2	NA	few	TGTGCCAGCCGGACGGAAGCGGGCTCCAACTATGGCTACACCTTC	CASRTEAGSNYGYTF
TRBV2	TRBJ2-7	TRBD2	NA	TGTGCCAGCCAGGGACTAGCCCACTACGAGCAGTACTTC	CASQGLAHYEQYF
TRBV10-3	TRBJ2-5	TRBD2	NA	TGTGCCATCAGTGGTAGCGGGGGGCCGGAGACCCAGTACTTC	CAISGSGGPETQYF
TRBV5-1	TRBJ1-2	NA	NA	TGCGCCAGCAGCCCCGATAGGGGGACCGGTGGCTACACCTTC	CASSPDRGTGGYTF
TRBV7-9	TRBJ1-3	NA	few	TGTGCCAGCAGCTTAGATCGGGGCTCTGGAAACACCATATATTTT	CASSLDRGSGNTIYF
TRBV7-9	TRBJ2-1	TRBD2	NA	TGTGCCAGCAGCTTATCGGCTAGCGGGGGCCGTAAGATTTACAATGAGCAGTTCTTC	CASSLSASGGRKIYNEQFF
TRBV7-9	TRBJ1-3	NA	NA	TGTGCCAGCAGCTTTACATCGGGGGTGCCCCTCTCTGGAAACACCATATATTTT	CASSFTSGVPLSGNTIYF
TRBV2	TRBJ1-2	NA	few	TGTGCCAGCAGATCGTTGAGTGGGGGCTACACCTTC	CASRSLSGGYTF
TRBV5-1	TRBJ2-3	TRBD2	NA	TGCGCCAGCAGCTCGACTAGCGGATCTAGCACAGATACGCAGTATTTT	CASSSTSGSSTDTQYF
TRBV5-4	TRBJ2-7	NA	few	TGTGCCAGCAGCTTGGCCGGAACTCTGAGCTCCTACGAGCAGTACTTC	CASSLAGTLSSYEQYF
TRBV20-1	TRBJ2-2	TRBD2	few	TGCAGTGCTCACCGGGGGGGCCCGAACACCGGGGAGCTGTTTTTT	CSAHRGGPNTGELFF
TRBV6-1	TRBJ2-3	TRBD1	few	TGTGCCAGCAGCAAGGGGACAGGGAGGACAGATACGCAGTATTTT	CASSKGTGRTDTQYF
TRBV14	TRBJ1-2	TRBD1	few	TGTGCCAGCAGCCCCGACAGGGGGCTTGGCTACACCTTC	CASSPDRGLGYTF
TRBV6-1	TRBJ1-1	TRBD1	NA	TGTGCCAGCACCAAAACCAGGGGGAATTCTGAAGCTTTCTTT	CASTKTRGNSEAFF
TRBV6-1	TRBJ1-3	NA	medium-sized	TGTGCCAGCAGTGAAAGAAGGGCCTCCGTAGACACCATATATTTT	CASSERRASVDTIYF
TRBV6-2/TRBV6-3	TRBJ2-7	NA	NA	TGTGCCAGCAGTTATCGGCCCGGGACTTCGCTCTACGAGCAGTACTTC	CASSYRPGTSLYEQYF
TRBV6-5	TRBJ1-2	NA	NA	TGTGCCAGCAGTTACGCCGGGACGGACTATGGCTACACCTTC	CASSYAGTDYGYTF
TRBV14	TRBJ1-1	NA	few	TGTGCCAGCAGCCGCCTCGGGGGGGCGAACACTGAAGCTTTCTTT	CASSRLGGANTEAFF
TRBV12-3/TRBV12-4	TRBJ2-7	TRBD2	once	TGTGCCAGCAGTTTAGGAGGGACTAGGCCGTACGAGCAGTACTTC	CASSLGGTRPYEQYF
TRBV6-5	TRBJ1-2	NA	few	TGTGCCAGCAGTTACTGGGGATCCTACAACTATGGCTACACCTTC	CASSYWGSYNYGYTF